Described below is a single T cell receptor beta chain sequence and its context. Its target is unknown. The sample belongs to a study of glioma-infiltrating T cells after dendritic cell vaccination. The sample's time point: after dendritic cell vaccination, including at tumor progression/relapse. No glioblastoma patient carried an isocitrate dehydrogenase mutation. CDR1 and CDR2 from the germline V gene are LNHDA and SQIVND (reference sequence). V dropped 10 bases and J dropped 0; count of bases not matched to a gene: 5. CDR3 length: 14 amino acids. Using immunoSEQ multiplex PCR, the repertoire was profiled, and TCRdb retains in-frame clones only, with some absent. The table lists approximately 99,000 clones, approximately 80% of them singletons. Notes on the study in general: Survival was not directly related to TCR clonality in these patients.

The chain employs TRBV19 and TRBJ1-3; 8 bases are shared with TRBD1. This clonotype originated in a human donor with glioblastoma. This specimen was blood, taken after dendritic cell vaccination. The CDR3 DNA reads TGTGCCACAAGACAGGGGAGCTCTGGAAACACCATATATTTT. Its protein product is CATRQGSSGNTIYF.